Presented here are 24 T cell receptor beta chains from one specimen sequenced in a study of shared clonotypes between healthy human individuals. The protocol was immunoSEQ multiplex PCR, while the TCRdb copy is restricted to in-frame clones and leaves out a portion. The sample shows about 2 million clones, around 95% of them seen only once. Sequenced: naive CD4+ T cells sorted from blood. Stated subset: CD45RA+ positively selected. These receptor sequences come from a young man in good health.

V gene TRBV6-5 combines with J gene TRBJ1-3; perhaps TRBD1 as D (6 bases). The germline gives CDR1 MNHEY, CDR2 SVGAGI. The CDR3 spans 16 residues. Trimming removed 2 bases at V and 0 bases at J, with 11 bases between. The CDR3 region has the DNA TGTGCCAGCAGTTACAACGACAGGCCCTCTGGAAACACCATATATTTT. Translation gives CASSYNDRPSGNTIYF.

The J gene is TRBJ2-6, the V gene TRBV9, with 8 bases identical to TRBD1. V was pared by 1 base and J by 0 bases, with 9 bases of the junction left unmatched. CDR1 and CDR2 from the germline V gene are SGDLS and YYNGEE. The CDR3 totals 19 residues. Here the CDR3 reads CASSVTPGQAISGANVLTF. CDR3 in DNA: TGTGCCAGCAGCGTAACCCCGGGACAGGCGATCTCTGGGGCCAACGTCCTGACTTTC.

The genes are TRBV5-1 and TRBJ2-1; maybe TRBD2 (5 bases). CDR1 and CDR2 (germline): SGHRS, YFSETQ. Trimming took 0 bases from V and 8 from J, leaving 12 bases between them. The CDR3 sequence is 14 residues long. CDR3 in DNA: TGCGCCAGCAGCTTGGTGCTAGCTCGCGATGAGCAGTTCTTC. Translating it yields CASSLVLARDEQFF.

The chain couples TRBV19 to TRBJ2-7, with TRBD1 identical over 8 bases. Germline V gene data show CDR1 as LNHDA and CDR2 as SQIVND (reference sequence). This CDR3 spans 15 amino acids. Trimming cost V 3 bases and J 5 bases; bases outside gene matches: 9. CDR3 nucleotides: TGTGCCAGTAGTATTCTCTGGACAGGGTCCGACGAGCAGTACTTC. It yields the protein CASSILWTGSDEQYF.

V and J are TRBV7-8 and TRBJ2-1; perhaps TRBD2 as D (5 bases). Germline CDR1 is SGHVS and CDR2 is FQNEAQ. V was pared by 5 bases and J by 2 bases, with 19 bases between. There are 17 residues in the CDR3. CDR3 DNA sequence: TGTGCCAGCAGCCCTGAGGGCGGCGGGCCTGCCTACAATGAGCAGTTCTTC. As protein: CASSPEGGGPAYNEQFF.

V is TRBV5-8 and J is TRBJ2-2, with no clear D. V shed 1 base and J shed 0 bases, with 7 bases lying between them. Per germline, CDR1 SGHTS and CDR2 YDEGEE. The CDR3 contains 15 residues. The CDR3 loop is CASSLRPSNTGELFF. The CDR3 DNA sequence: TGTGCCAGCAGCTTGAGGCCATCGAACACCGGGGAGCTGTTTTTT.

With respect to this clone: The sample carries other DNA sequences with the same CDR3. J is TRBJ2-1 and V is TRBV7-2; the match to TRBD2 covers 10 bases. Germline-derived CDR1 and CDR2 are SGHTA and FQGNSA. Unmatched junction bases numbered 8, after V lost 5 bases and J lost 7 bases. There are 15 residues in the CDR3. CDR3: CASSLVAGGGNEQFF. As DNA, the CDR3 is TGTGCCAGCAGCCTTGTAGCGGGAGGAGGGAATGAGCAGTTCTTC.

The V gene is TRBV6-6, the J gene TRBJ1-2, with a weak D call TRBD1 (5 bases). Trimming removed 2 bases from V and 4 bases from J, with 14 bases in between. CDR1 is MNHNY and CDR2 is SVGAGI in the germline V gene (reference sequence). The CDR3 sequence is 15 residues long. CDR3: CASSYRLDSSYGYTF. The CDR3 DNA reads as TGTGCCAGCAGTTACCGTCTCGACAGCAGCTATGGCTACACCTTC.

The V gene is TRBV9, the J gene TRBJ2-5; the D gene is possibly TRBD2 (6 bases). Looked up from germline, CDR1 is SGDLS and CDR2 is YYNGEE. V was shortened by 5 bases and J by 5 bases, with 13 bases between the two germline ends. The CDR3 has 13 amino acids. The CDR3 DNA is TGTGCCAGCAGTCGGGGGACCTGGGAGACCCAGTACTTC. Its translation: CASSRGTWETQYF.

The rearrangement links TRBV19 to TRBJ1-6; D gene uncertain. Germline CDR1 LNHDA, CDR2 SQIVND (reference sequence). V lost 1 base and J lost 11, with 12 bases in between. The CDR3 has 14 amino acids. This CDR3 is CASSIGLIVPPLHF. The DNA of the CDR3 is TGTGCCAGTAGTATAGGGCTAATCGTCCCACCCCTCCACTTT.

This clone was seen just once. This chain's CDR3 is CASSPGAGDNSPLHF. The CDR3, as DNA: TGTGCCAGCAGCCCTGGGGCAGGGGATAATTCACCCCTCCACTTT. The rearrangement joins TRBV6-6 to TRBJ1-6, with a tentative D call TRBD1 (6 bases). CDR3 length: 15 residues. V lost 6 bases and J lost 5, with 14 bases in between. Germline V gene lookup returns CDR1 MNHNY and CDR2 SVGAGI (reference sequence).

For the CDR3, the DNA is TGTGCCAGCAGCGGTAACTATTGGGGGGGAGGTTCACCCCTCCACTTT. Translating gives CASSGNYWGGGSPLHF. V usage is TRBV9 and J usage is TRBJ1-6; a possible D gene is TRBD1 (5 bases). V lost 3 bases, J lost 9 bases, and 19 bases lay in between. This CDR3 has 16 amino acids. Germline V gives CDR1 SGDLS, CDR2 YYNGEE.

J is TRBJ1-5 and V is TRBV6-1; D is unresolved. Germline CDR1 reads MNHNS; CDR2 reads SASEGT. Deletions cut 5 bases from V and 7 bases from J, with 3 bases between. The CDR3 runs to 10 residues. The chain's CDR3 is CASSSQPQHF. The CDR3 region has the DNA TGTGCCAGCAGTAGCCAGCCCCAGCATTTT.

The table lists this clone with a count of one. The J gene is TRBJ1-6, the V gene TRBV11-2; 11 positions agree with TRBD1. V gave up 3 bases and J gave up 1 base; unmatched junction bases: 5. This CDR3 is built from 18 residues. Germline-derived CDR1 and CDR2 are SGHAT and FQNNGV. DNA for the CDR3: TGTGCCAGCAGCTTCCAGCGGGACAGGGGGTCCTATAATTCACCCCTCCACTTT. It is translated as CASSFQRDRGSYNSPLHF.

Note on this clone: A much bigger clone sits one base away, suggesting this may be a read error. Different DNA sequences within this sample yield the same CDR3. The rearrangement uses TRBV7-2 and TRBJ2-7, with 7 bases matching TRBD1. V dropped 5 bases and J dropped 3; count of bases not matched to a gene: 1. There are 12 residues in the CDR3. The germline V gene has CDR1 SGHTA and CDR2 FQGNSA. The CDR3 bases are TGTGCCAGCAGCCCAGGGGGCTACGAGCAGTACTTC. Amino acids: CASSPGGYEQYF.

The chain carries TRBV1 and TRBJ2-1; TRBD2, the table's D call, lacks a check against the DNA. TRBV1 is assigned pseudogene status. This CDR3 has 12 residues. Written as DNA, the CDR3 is TGCACCAGCAAGGGACTAGCCTATGAGCAGTTCTTC. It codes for CTSKGLAYEQFF.

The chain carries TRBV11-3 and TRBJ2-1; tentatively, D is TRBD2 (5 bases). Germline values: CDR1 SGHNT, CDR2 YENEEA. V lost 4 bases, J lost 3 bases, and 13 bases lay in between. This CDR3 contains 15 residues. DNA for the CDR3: TGTGCCAGCAGCTCTAGCCAGGCGAACTACAATGAGCAGTTCTTC. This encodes CASSSSQANYNEQFF. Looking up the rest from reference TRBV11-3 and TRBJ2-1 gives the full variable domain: EAGVVQSPRYKIIEKKQPVAFWCNPISGHNTLYWYLQNLGQGPELLIRYENEEAVDDSQLPKDRFSAERLKGVDSTLKIQPAELGDSAVYLCASSSSQANYNEQFFGPGTRLTVL.

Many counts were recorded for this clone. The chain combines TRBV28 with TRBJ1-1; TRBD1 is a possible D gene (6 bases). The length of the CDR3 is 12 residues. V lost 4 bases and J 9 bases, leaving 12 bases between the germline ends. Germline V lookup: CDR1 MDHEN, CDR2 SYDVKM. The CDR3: CASSSGTPKAFF. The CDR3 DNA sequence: TGTGCCAGCAGTTCCGGGACACCCAAAGCTTTCTTT.

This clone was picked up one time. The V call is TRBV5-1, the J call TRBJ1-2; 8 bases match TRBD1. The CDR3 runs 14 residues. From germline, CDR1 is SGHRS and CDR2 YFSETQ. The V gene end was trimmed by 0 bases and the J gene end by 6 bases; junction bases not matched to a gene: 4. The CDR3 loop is CASSLGQGKDGYTF. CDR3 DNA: TGCGCCAGCAGCTTGGGACAGGGGAAGGATGGCTACACCTTC.

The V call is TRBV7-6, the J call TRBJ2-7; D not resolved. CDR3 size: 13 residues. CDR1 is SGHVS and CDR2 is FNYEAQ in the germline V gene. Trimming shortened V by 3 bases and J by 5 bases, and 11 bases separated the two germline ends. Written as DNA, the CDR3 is TGTGCCAGCAGCTTCCTGGCAGAGGACGAGCAGTACTTC. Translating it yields CASSFLAEDEQYF. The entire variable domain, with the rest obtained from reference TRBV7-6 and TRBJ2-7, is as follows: GAGVSQSPRYKVTKRGQDVALRCDPISGHVSLYWYRQALGQGPEFLTYFNYEAQQDKSGLPNDRFSAERPEGSISTLTIQRTEQRDSAMYRCASSFLAEDEQYFGPGTRLTVT.

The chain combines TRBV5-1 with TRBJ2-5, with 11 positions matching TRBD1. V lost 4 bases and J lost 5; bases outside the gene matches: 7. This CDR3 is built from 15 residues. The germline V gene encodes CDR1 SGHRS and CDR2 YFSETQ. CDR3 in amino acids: CASSQGTGGRETQYF. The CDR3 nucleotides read TGCGCCAGCAGCCAGGGGACAGGGGGTAGGGAGACCCAGTACTTC. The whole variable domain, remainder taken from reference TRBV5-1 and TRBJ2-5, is KAGVTQTPRYLIKTRGQQVTLSCSPISGHRSVSWYQQTPGQGLQFLFEYFSETQRNKGNFPGRFSGRQFSNSRSEMNVSTLELGDSALYLCASSQGTGGRETQYFGPGTRLLVL.

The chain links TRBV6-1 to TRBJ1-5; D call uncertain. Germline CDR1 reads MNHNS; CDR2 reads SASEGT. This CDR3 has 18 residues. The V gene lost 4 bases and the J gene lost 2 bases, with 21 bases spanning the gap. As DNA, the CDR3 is TGTGCCAGCAGTGGATCCCTAGTTGGGTCGTTAGGCAATCAGCCCCAGCATTTT. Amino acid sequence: CASSGSLVGSLGNQPQHF.

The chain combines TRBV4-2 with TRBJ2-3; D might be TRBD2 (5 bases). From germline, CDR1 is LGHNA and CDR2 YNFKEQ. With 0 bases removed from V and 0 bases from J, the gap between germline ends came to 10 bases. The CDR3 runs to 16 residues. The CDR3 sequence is CASSQEADSSTDTQYF. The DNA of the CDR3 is TGTGCCAGCAGCCAAGAAGCGGACTCGAGCACAGATACGCAGTATTTT.

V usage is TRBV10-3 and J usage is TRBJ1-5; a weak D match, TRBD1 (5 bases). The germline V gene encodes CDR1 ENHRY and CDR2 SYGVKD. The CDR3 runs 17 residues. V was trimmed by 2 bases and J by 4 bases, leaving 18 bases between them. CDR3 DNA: TGTGCCATCAGTGAGACCCCAGGGATTTTAGGAAATCAGCCCCAGCATTTT. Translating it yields CAISETPGILGNQPQHF.